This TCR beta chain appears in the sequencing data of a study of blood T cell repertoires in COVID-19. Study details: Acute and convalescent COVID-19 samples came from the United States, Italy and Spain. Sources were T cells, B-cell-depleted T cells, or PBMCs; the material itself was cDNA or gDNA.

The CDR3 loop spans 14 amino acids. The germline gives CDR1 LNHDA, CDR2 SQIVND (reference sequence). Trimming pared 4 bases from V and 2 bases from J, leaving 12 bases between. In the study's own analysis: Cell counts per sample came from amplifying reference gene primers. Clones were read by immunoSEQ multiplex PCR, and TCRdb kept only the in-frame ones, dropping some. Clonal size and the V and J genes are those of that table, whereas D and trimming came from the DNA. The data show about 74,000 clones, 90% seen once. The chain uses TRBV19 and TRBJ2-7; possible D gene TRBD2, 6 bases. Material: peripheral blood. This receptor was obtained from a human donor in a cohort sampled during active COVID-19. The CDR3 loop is CASSSREPPYEQYF. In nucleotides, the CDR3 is TGTGCCAGTAGTAGCCGGGAGCCGCCCTACGAGCAGTACTTC.